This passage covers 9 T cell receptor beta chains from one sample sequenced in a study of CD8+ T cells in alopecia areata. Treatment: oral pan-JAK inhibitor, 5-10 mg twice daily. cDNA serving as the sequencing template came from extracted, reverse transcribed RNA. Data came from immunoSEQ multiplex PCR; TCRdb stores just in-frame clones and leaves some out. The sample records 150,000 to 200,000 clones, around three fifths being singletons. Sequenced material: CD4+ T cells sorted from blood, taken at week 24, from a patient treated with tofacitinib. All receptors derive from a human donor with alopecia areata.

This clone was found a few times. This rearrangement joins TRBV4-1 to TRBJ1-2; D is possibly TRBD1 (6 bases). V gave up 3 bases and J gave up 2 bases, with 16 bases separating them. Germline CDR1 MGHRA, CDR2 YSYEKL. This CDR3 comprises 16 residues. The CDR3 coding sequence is TGCGCCAGCAGCCAGGTACAGACAGGCCTCAACTATGGCTACACCTTC. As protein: CASSQVQTGLNYGYTF.

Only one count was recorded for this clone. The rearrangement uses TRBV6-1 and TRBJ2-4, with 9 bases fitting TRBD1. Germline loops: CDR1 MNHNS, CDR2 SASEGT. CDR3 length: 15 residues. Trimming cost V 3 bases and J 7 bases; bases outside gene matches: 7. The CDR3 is CASSDWGQGLNIQYF. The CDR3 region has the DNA TGTGCCAGCAGTGATTGGGGACAGGGTCTGAACATTCAGTACTTC.

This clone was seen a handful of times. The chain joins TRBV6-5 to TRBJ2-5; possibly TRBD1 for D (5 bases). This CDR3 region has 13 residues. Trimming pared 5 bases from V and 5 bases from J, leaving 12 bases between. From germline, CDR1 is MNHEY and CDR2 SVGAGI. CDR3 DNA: TGTGCCAGCAGTGAAGTGGCAGGGGAGACCCAGTACTTC. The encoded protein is CASSEVAGETQYF.

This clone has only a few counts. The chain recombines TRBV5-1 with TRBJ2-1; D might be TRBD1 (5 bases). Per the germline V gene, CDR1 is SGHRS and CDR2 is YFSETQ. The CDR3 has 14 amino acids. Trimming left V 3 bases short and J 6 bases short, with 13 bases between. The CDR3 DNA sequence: TGCGCCAGCAGCTCTTCCCAGGGTCCCAATGAGCAGTTCTTC. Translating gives CASSSSQGPNEQFF.

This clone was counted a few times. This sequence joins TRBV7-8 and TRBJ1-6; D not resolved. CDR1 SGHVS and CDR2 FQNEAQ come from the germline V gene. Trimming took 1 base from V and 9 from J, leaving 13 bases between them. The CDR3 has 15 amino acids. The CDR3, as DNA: TGTGCCAGCAGCTTAGACCCGGGCAACTTTTCACCCCTCCACTTT. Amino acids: CASSLDPGNFSPLHF.

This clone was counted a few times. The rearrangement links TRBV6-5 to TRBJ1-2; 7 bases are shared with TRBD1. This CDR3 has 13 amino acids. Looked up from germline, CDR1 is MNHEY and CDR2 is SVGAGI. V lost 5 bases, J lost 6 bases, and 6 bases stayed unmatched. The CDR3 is CASSQGGSDGYTF. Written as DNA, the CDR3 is TGTGCCAGCAGTCAGGGGGGGTCAGATGGCTACACCTTC.

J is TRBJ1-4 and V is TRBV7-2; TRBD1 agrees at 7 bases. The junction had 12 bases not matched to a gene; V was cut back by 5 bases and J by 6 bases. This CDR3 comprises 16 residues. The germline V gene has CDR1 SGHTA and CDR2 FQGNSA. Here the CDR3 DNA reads TGTGCCAGCAGCCCAAGACAGGGACGGTGGGATGAAAAACTGTTTTTT. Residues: CASSPRQGRWDEKLFF.

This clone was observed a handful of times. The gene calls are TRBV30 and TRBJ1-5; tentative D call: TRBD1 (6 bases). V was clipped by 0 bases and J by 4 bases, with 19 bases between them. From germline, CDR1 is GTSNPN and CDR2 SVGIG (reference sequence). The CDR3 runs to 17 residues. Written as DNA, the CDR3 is TGTGCCTGGAGTGTACAAGGGGGACGGGGTCTTAATCAGCCCCAGCATTTT. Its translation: CAWSVQGGRGLNQPQHF.

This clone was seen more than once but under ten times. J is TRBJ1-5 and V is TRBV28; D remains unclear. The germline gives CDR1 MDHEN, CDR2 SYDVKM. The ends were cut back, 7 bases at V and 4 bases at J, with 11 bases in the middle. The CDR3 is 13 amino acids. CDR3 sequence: CASTPGGNQPQHF. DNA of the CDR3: TGTGCCAGCACCCCAGGTGGGAATCAGCCCCAGCATTTT.